This T cell receptor beta chain was captured in a study of blood T cells in healthy people across ages. This clonotype appeared a few times. The germline V and J ends were trimmed by 4 bases and 5 bases, with 11 bases remaining between them. This CDR3 spans 13 amino acids. Per the germline V gene, CDR1 is LGHNA and CDR2 is YNFKEQ. Each donor gave roughly 9.1 milliliters of peripheral blood. Primers used in a second PCR of about 7 to 12 cycles were a sample-barcoded 5' primer and a J-beta primer mix. TCRdb analysed the 5' RACE reads with MiXCR anew, one entry per CDR3 protein. The sample shows roughly 1.6 million distinct CDR3 sequences, around 36% of them seen only once.

This TCR was recovered from a woman aged 25 to 39 in good health. Sequences were obtained from blood. The chain combines TRBV4-2 with TRBJ2-5, with D tentatively TRBD2 (5 bases). In nucleotides, the CDR3 is TGTGCCAGCAGCCCGAAACCGGGGGAGACCCAGTACTTC. Its translation is CASSPKPGETQYF.